What follows is one TCR beta chain and its context. No antigen is known for it. The data were obtained in a study of T cell responses to AZD1222 COVID-19 vaccine. General study findings and limits: Repertoires were obtained solely post-peak T cell response. Among the donors, most were white British and more were female, and clonal diversity was possibly underestimated. Baseline testing showed seropositivity in only six or seven AZD1222 recipients.

Repertoires were generated with immunoSEQ multiplex PCR, while TCRdb's copy carries only in-frame clones and drops some. This sample has approximately 150,000 clones; 94% occur once, and the top ten carry about 1.3%. Trimming removed 3 bases from V and 5 bases from J; junction bases left unmatched: 4. CDR1 and CDR2 (germline): SGHRS, YFSETQ. CDR3 length: 14 amino acids. The V and J genes are TRBV5-1 and TRBJ2-5; 10 nucleotides match TRBD1. The receptor was isolated from an adult in good health. Sequenced here: peripheral blood, sampled on day 0 of AZD1222 vaccination. CDR3 bases: TGCGCCAGCAGCTGGGGACAGGGGAGGGAGACCCAGTACTTC. This translates into CASSWGQGRETQYF.